These 27 T cell receptor beta chains were all obtained from the same sample, sequenced in a study of blood T cells in healthy people across ages. Primed by a sample-barcoded 5' primer and a J-beta primer mix, a second PCR proceeded for about 6 to 11 cycles. TCRdb re-called the 5' RACE reads through MiXCR, storing one row per CDR3 protein. The sample has some 1.8 million distinct CDR3 sequences, roughly two fifths seen once. Material for sequencing was blood. All receptors derive from a human donor in good health.

The chain has TRBV29-1 and TRBJ1-4, with D perhaps matching TRBD1 (6 bases). The CDR3 runs 13 residues. Trimming left V 2 bases short and J 5 bases short, with 9 bases between. The germline V gene has CDR1 SQVTM and CDR2 ANQGSEA. Here the CDR3 DNA reads TGCAGCGTTGAAAGGGGGGAAAATGAAAAACTGTTTTTT. This sequence encodes CSVERGENEKLFF.

The chain uses TRBV7-2 and TRBJ2-5, with 8 bases lining up with TRBD2. The CDR3 contains 15 residues. The trim removed 3 bases at V and 2 bases at J, leaving 5 bases unmatched. CDR1 SGHTA and CDR2 FQGNSA come from the germline V gene. CDR3 sequence (DNA): TGTGCCAGCAGCTTTAAAAGACTAGCGCAAGAGACCCAGTACTTC. This gives the protein CASSFKRLAQETQYF.

This chain connects TRBV15 to TRBJ1-1, with D unclear. Germline loops: CDR1 LNHNV, CDR2 YYDKDF (reference sequence). V lost 5 bases and J 4 bases, leaving 20 bases between the germline ends. The CDR3 has 16 amino acids. The CDR3 here is CATSRAPTVLGTEAFF. Here the CDR3 DNA reads TGTGCCACCAGCCGCGCTCCGACGGTCTTGGGCACTGAAGCTTTCTTT.

This clonotype was detected a few times. The V and J genes are TRBV29-1 and TRBJ1-1, with D unclear. CDR1 is SQVTM, CDR2 ANQGSEA, per germline. Between the trimmed V and J ends, which lost 1 base and 4 bases, there was a span of 13 bases. This CDR3 is built from 14 residues. The CDR3 DNA reads as TGCAGCGTTGAAGGTCGGCAGCAAGCCACTGAAGCTTTCTTT. It yields the protein CSVEGRQQATEAFF.

This clonotype occurred a few times. The rearrangement joins TRBV3-1 to TRBJ2-5; the D is unclear. Germline lookup yields CDR1 LGHDT and CDR2 YNNKEL (reference sequence). Trimming left V 6 bases short and J 2 bases short, with 16 bases between. CDR3 length: 15 residues. CDR3: CASSYNLVTQETQYF. DNA for the CDR3: TGTGCCAGCAGTTACAATTTAGTGACGCAAGAGACCCAGTACTTC.

The rearrangement joins TRBV24-1 to TRBJ2-3; weak D call: TRBD1 (5 bases). This CDR3 has 17 residues. The V gene's germline CDR1 is KGHDR and CDR2 SFDVKD. V lost 0 bases, J lost 4 bases, and 16 bases lay in between. The CDR3 is CATSDLPRVEKADTQYF. DNA for the CDR3: TGTGCCACCAGTGATTTGCCCAGGGTAGAGAAGGCAGATACGCAGTATTTT.

This clonotype was seen more than once but under ten times. The J gene is TRBJ1-6, the V gene TRBV6-6; D unresolved. The ends were cut back, 4 bases at V and 10 bases at J, with 11 bases in the middle. Germline V gene lookup returns CDR1 MNHNY and CDR2 SVGAGI (reference sequence). The CDR3 spans 13 residues. The DNA of the CDR3 is TGTGCCAGCAGTTTAGAAATGAGCTCACCCCTCCACTTT. This encodes CASSLEMSSPLHF.

The rearrangement joins TRBV2 to TRBJ2-1, with D perhaps TRBD2 (5 bases). Near its end, the DNA agrees better with TRBJ2-7, so the J call may be wrong. CDR3 length: 16 amino acids. Germline CDR1 is SNHLY and CDR2 is FYNNEI. The CDR3 protein is CASSESPSKGYNEQYF. The CDR3 DNA reads as TGTGCCAGCAGTGAATCCCCTAGCAAAGGCTACAATGAGCAGTACTTC.

This clonotype was seen only a few times. The rearrangement links TRBV11-2 to TRBJ2-7; D gene ambiguous. The CDR3 has 12 residues. Germline V gene lookup returns CDR1 SGHAT and CDR2 FQNNGV. The V end lost 2 bases, the J end lost 5 bases, and 7 bases lay between the germline ends. The CDR3 region is CASSLLWHEQYF. The CDR3 nucleotides are TGTGCCAGCAGCTTACTTTGGCACGAGCAGTACTTC.

There are a few counts of this clonotype. The genes are TRBV9 and TRBJ2-5; weak D call: TRBD2 (6 bases). The end of the DNA is better explained by TRBJ2-7, so the J call may be wrong. The germline V gene encodes CDR1 SGDLS and CDR2 YYNGEE. The CDR3 spans 13 residues. CDR3 sequence: CASSAEGGDEQYF. The CDR3 nucleotides read TGTGCCAGCAGCGCGGAGGGTGGGGACGAGCAGTACTTC.

To note about this clonotype: The CDR3 does not end in the conserved phenylalanine or tryptophan, so this is likely a read error. The V and J genes are TRBV12-3 or TRBV12-4 and TRBJ2-3, with 11 bases that match TRBD1. The ends lost 6 bases at V and 7 bases at J; junction bases unmatched: 12. CDR3 size: 16 residues. CDR3 sequence reads: CASRDPGTGGANTQYS. The CDR3 DNA is TGTGCCAGCAGGGACCCTGGGACAGGGGGAGCCAATACGCAGTATTCT.

The chain links TRBV5-1 to TRBJ1-5; no definite D call. Germline V gene sequence: CDR1 SGHRS, CDR2 YFSETQ. Trimming pared 7 bases from V and 5 bases from J, leaving 13 bases between. The CDR3 spans 13 residues. CDR3 loop: CASRGSGDQPQHF. The CDR3 coding sequence is TGCGCCAGCCGAGGGTCCGGGGATCAGCCCCAGCATTTT.

A few counts support this clonotype. This chain uses TRBV20-1 with TRBJ1-5, with D unresolved. CDR3 size: 13 residues. Trimming left V 6 bases short and J 9 bases short, with 18 bases between. In germline, CDR1 is DFQATT, CDR2 SNEGSKA (reference sequence). CDR3 sequence reads: CSATSTSYRPQHF. The CDR3 nucleotides read TGCAGTGCCACCTCAACTAGCTATCGGCCCCAGCATTTT.

This clonotype was recorded a few times. The chain links TRBV5-1 to TRBJ2-7; D is unresolved. The CDR3 loop spans 14 amino acids. Trimming left V 3 bases short and J 0 bases short, with 10 bases between. Germline CDR1 is SGHRS and CDR2 is YFSETQ. Here the CDR3 DNA reads TGCGCCAGCAGCTCGGTGGGCATCTCCTACGAGCAGTACTTC. Its protein product is CASSSVGISYEQYF.

V gene TRBV20-1 combines with J gene TRBJ1-2; 7 bases match TRBD1. After removal of 3 bases from V and 0 bases from J, the junction contained 4 bases not matched to a gene. There are 14 residues in the CDR3. CDR1 and CDR2 from the germline V gene are DFQATT and SNEGSKA (reference sequence). The CDR3 DNA follows: TGCAGTGCTAGCCGGGACAGTTCTAACTATGGCTACACCTTC. This encodes CSASRDSSNYGYTF.

This clonotype was counted only a few times. This rearrangement joins TRBV7-2 to TRBJ1-2; D gene ambiguous. The V gene lost 1 base and the J gene lost 8 bases, with 11 bases spanning the gap. This CDR3 has 13 amino acids. Germline CDR1 reads SGHTA; CDR2 reads FQGNSA. CDR3 protein: CASSLDGMRGYTF. CDR3 coding DNA: TGTGCCAGCAGCTTAGACGGGATGCGAGGCTACACCTTC.

V gene TRBV12-5 combines with J gene TRBJ2-7; D possibly corresponds to TRBD2 (7 bases). This CDR3 is built from 16 residues. V was clipped by 4 bases and J by 6 bases, with 22 bases between them. Germline loops: CDR1 LGHNT, CDR2 FRNRAP. The CDR3 nucleotides read TGTGCTAGTGGTTCCCCCGAGGTGGGGGGGCCTGGCGAGCAGTACTTC. It encodes CASGSPEVGGPGEQYF.

Worth noting for this clonotype: An end of the junction does not agree with germline; a read error may underlie this. This chain uses TRBV18 with TRBJ2-7; D gene ambiguous. CDR1 and CDR2 (germline): KGHSH, LQKENI. There are 17 residues in the CDR3. CDR3 in amino acids: CTSSPNFPLQSSYEQYF. The CDR3 DNA reads TGTACCAGCTCACCAAACTTCCCCCTCCAGAGCTCCTACGAGCAGTACTTC.

This clonotype was counted only a few times. Germline is not matched at one junction end, which may reflect a read error. This chain links TRBV29-1 with TRBJ2-4; 8 bases match TRBD2. Germline CDR1 reads SQVTM; CDR2 reads ANQGSEA. This CDR3 has 13 residues. CDR3 protein: CSVERGGLNIRYF. CDR3 DNA sequence: TGCAGCGTTGAACGGGGGGGGCTCAACATTCGGTACTTC.

The rearrangement joins TRBV20-1 to TRBJ1-1; 8 nucleotides agree with TRBD1. The ends lost 4 bases at V and 1 base at J; junction bases unmatched: 5. The CDR3 runs to 14 residues. CDR1 is DFQATT, CDR2 SNEGSKA, per germline (reference sequence). CDR3 sequence (DNA): TGCAGTGCTAACCGACAGGGGCCGAACACTGAAGCTTTCTTT. Its translation: CSANRQGPNTEAFF.

V usage is TRBV7-2 and J usage is TRBJ2-2; TRBD2 matches 9 bases. The length of the CDR3 is 16 residues. The V and J ends lost 5 bases and 2 bases, in that order; junction bases with no gene match: 6. CDR1 is SGHTA and CDR2 is FQGNSA in the germline V gene. The CDR3 is CASSRLLAGNTGELFF. CDR3 coding DNA: TGTGCCAGCAGCCGACTACTAGCGGGTAACACCGGGGAGCTGTTTTTT.

The chain links TRBV6-5 to TRBJ2-3; TRBD1 aligns across 7 bases. With 1 base clipped from V and 5 bases from J, the junction kept 6 bases outside the gene matches. The CDR3 has 15 amino acids. Germline loops: CDR1 MNHEY, CDR2 SVGAGI. In nucleotides, the CDR3 is TGTGCCAGCAGTTACTTCCGACAGGGTATAGATACGCAGTATTTT. Its translation is CASSYFRQGIDTQYF.

At least ten counts were recorded for this clonotype. The DNA for the CDR3 is TGTGCCAGCAGCTTAGTTGAGAACATTCAGTACTTC. It codes for CASSLVENIQYF. The chain links TRBV7-9 to TRBJ2-4; unclear D gene. CDR3 size: 12 residues. CDR1 is SEHNR and CDR2 is FQNEAQ in the germline V gene (reference sequence). Trimming removed 1 base from V and 7 bases from J, with 5 bases in between.

The rearrangement links TRBV5-5 to TRBJ1-1; a weak D match, TRBD1 (5 bases). Deletions cut 4 bases from V and 4 bases from J, with 17 bases between. The CDR3 length is 15 residues. Germline V gene sequence: CDR1 SGHKS, CDR2 YYEKEE (reference sequence). The CDR3 loop is CASSALRGAGTEAFF. The CDR3 nucleotides read TGTGCCAGCAGCGCCCTCCGGGGCGCGGGCACTGAAGCTTTCTTT.

V and J are TRBV29-1 and TRBJ2-3, with D hard to call. The germline V gene has CDR1 SQVTM and CDR2 ANQGSEA. This CDR3 contains 11 residues. Trimming removed 8 bases at V and 6 bases at J, with 12 bases between. Here the CDR3 reads CSPTRGDTQYF. The CDR3 DNA follows: TGCAGCCCCACACGAGGTGATACGCAGTATTTT.

The sample holds many counts of this clonotype. V and J are TRBV29-1 and TRBJ2-7; unclear D gene. Looked up from germline, CDR1 is SQVTM and CDR2 is ANQGSEA. The CDR3 runs to 12 residues. The V gene lost 4 bases and the J gene lost 1 base, with 8 bases spanning the gap. The CDR3 coding sequence is TGCAGCGTTGTGTGGCAGTCCTACGAGCAGTACTTC. It yields the protein CSVVWQSYEQYF.

This clonotype was seen just once. The chain employs TRBV5-1 and TRBJ2-3; 9 positions agree with TRBD1. Germline CDR1 is SGHRS and CDR2 is YFSETQ. CDR3 length: 14 residues. V gave up 4 bases and J gave up 4 bases; unmatched junction bases: 4. The CDR3 coding sequence is TGCGCCAGCAGCAATGACAGGGGGTCAGATACGCAGTATTTT. The encoded protein is CASSNDRGSDTQYF.